The 21 T cell receptor beta chains below come from one sample, sequenced in a study of graft-versus-host responses after intestinal transplantation. Assay used: immunoSEQ multiplex PCR; TCRdb lists only in-frame clones, some missing. The sample shows 85,000 to 100,000 clones, approximately 94% of them seen only once. These TCRs' antigens remain unknown. The material was unstimulated CD8+ T cells sorted from spleen or lymph node cells, obtained before intestinal transplant. The receptors originated from a human donor who received an intestinal transplant.

V gene TRBV12-5 combines with J gene TRBJ2-3; D is possibly TRBD1 (5 bases). From germline, CDR1 is LGHNT and CDR2 FRNRAP. With 0 bases removed from V and 6 bases from J, the gap between germline ends came to 22 bases. The CDR3 is 18 residues long. CDR3 amino acids: CASGLVGEEQEKGDTQYF. CDR3 nucleotide sequence: TGTGCTAGTGGTTTGGTAGGAGAGGAACAGGAAAAGGGGGATACGCAGTATTTT.

The chain carries TRBV6-1 and TRBJ2-7; D may be TRBD2 (5 bases). Germline V gene data show CDR1 as MNHNS and CDR2 as SASEGT. Between the trimmed V and J ends, which lost 4 bases and 3 bases, there was a span of 16 bases. The CDR3 length is 15 residues. CDR3 residues: CASSASGISLYEQYF. The CDR3 nucleotides read TGTGCCAGCAGTGCTTCCGGGATATCCCTCTACGAGCAGTACTTC.

The rearrangement links TRBV9 to TRBJ2-1; a possible D gene is TRBD2 (7 bases). CDR1 and CDR2 (germline): SGDLS, YYNGEE. CDR3 length: 15 residues. The ends were cut back, 0 bases at V and 4 bases at J, with 11 bases in the middle. The CDR3 nucleotides read TGTGCCAGCAGCGTAGGCGGGGGCCAATACAATGAGCAGTTCTTC. Residues: CASSVGGGQYNEQFF. The complete variable domain, with remaining parts taken from reference TRBV9 and TRBJ2-1, reads DSGVTQTPKHLITATGQRVTLRCSPRSGDLSVYWYQQSLDQGLQFLIQYYNGEERAKGNILERFSAQQFPDLHSELNLSSLELGDSALYFCASSVGGGQYNEQFFGPGTRLTVL.

V is TRBV13 and J is TRBJ2-2, with D possibly TRBD2 on 5 matching bases. The CDR3 has 15 residues. V dropped 1 base and J dropped 7 bases, with 13 bases sitting between them. Germline V lookup: CDR1 PRHDT, CDR2 FYEKMQ (reference sequence). The DNA for the CDR3 is TGTGCCAGCAGCTTAGTGAGGGATGCCGGCGGGGAGCTGTTTTTT. Amino acids: CASSLVRDAGGELFF.

The chain uses TRBV25-1 and TRBJ2-5, with TRBD1 matching over 11 bases. The CDR3 covers 16 residues. V was clipped by 3 bases and J by 5 bases; unmatched bases: 8. Germline CDR1 reads MGHDK; CDR2 reads SYGVNS. As DNA, the CDR3 is TGTGCCAGCAGTGATCCGGACAGGGGGCTACTGGAGACCCAGTACTTC. Encoded protein: CASSDPDRGLLETQYF.

The J gene is TRBJ1-2, the V gene TRBV29-1; D remains unclear. Germline V gene lookup returns CDR1 SQVTM and CDR2 ANQGSEA. Trimming took off 1 base at V and 4 bases at J, with 10 bases between the two ends. This CDR3 has 13 amino acids. CDR3 DNA: TGCAGCGTTGAAGTGCCAGGCGCCTATGGCTACACCTTC. Protein: CSVEVPGAYGYTF.

This clone was picked up one time. The J gene is TRBJ1-6, the V gene TRBV11-2, with D hard to call. Germline CDR1 reads SGHAT; CDR2 reads FQNNGV. Trimming left V 5 bases short and J 6 bases short, with 17 bases between. This CDR3 is built from 16 residues. Here the CDR3 DNA reads TGTGCCAGCAGCCCAATAACCGGGTCCAGTAATTCACCCCTCCACTTT. Translated, it gives CASSPITGSSNSPLHF.

The CDR3 nucleotides are TGTGCCAGCAGTTACACCGCAGGCGAGACAGATACGCAGTATTTT. The encoded protein is CASSYTAGETDTQYF. V and J are TRBV6-5 and TRBJ2-3; D is unclear. This CDR3 spans 15 amino acids. The ends were cut back, 2 bases at V and 3 bases at J, with 12 bases in the middle. Germline CDR1 reads MNHEY; CDR2 reads SVGAGI.

The chain combines TRBV19 with TRBJ1-1; 7 positions match TRBD1. The CDR3 has 14 residues. V trimming: 4 bases; J trimming: 7 bases; junction bases outside the gene matches: 9. Germline V lookup: CDR1 LNHDA, CDR2 SQIVND (reference sequence). The CDR3 DNA follows: TGTGCCAGTAGTAGTGACTCCGGGACAGATGAAGCTTTCTTT. It codes for CASSSDSGTDEAFF.

The chain's CDR3 is CASSVGQGASTDTQYF. As DNA, the CDR3 is TGCGCCAGCAGCGTGGGACAGGGGGCAAGCACAGATACGCAGTATTTT. The chain recombines TRBV5-1 with TRBJ2-3, with 12 bases lining up with TRBD1. This CDR3 is built from 16 residues. The V segment lost 4 bases and the J segment 0 bases; nucleotides outside the gene matches: 3. CDR1 and CDR2 from the germline V gene are SGHRS and YFSETQ.

The V call is TRBV7-8, the J call TRBJ2-4; the match to TRBD2 covers 14 bases. Germline assignment: CDR1 SGHVS and CDR2 FQNEAQ. The CDR3 runs 16 residues. The V and J ends lost 5 bases and 8 bases, in that order; junction bases with no gene match: 8. The CDR3 DNA is TGTGCCAGCAGCCCAGGGACTAGCGGGGGAGACGACATTCAGTACTTC. Translation: CASSPGTSGGDDIQYF.

The rearrangement joins TRBV4-3 to TRBJ1-2; TRBD1 matches 8 bases. Germline values: CDR1 LGHNA, CDR2 YSLEER. The CDR3 totals 15 residues. V trimming: 2 bases; J trimming: 5 bases; junction bases outside the gene matches: 7. In nucleotides, the CDR3 is TGCGCCAGCAGCCAAATGCAGGGGGCGGGGTATGGCTACACCTTC. Translating gives CASSQMQGAGYGYTF.

This clone showed up just a few times. The chain joins TRBV10-3 to TRBJ1-6; D perhaps matches TRBD1 (5 bases). From germline, CDR1 is ENHRY and CDR2 SYGVKD. The CDR3 is 17 residues long. Trimming shortened V by 0 bases and J by 4 bases, and 13 bases separated the two germline ends. The chain's CDR3 is CAISESTAVTYNSPLHF. The CDR3 region has the DNA TGTGCCATCAGTGAGTCGACAGCAGTAACTTATAATTCACCCCTCCACTTT.

The chain couples TRBV27 to TRBJ2-4, with D perhaps matching TRBD1 (6 bases). Germline CDR1 MNHEY, CDR2 SMNVEV (reference sequence). V was shortened by 3 bases and J by 7 bases, with 10 bases between the two germline ends. The length of the CDR3 is 13 residues. CDR3 nucleotides: TGTGCCAGCAGTTTCAGGGGTAGCAACATTCAGTACTTC. It is translated as CASSFRGSNIQYF.

This rearrangement joins TRBV27 to TRBJ2-6; 8 positions match TRBD1. In germline, CDR1 is MNHEY, CDR2 SMNVEV (reference sequence). This CDR3 region has 18 residues. With 4 bases clipped from V and 4 bases from J, the junction kept 12 bases outside the gene matches. The CDR3 DNA sequence: TGTGCCAGCAGTTCACGACTGCAGGGGGCGCGGGGGGCCAACGTCCTGACTTTC. Translating gives CASSSRLQGARGANVLTF.

This clone was picked up a small number of times. This chain links TRBV4-3 with TRBJ2-1, with no clear D. The CDR3 has 13 residues. V lost 2 bases, J lost 5 bases, and 7 bases lay in between. Germline V lookup: CDR1 LGHNA, CDR2 YSLEER. As DNA, the CDR3 is TGCGCCAGCAGCCAACAGGATAACAATGAGCAGTTCTTC. Its translation is CASSQQDNNEQFF.

The genes are TRBV30 and TRBJ2-5, with 16 nucleotides matching TRBD2. J gave up 5 bases and V 2 bases, and 2 bases lay outside the gene matches. CDR1 GTSNPN and CDR2 SVGIG come from the germline V gene (reference sequence). CDR3 length equals 15 residues. CDR3 nucleotide sequence: TGTGCCTGGAGTTCGGGACTAGCGGGGGGGGAGACCCAGTACTTC. Translating gives CAWSSGLAGGETQYF.

As concerns this clone: Relative to the germline gene, one junction end is altered; a read error may explain this. The V and J genes are TRBV4-3 and TRBJ1-2; 11 positions agree with TRBD1. Germline values: CDR1 LGHNA, CDR2 YSLEER. CDR3 length: 16 amino acids. Written as DNA, the CDR3 is TGCGCCAGCAGCCCAGGACAGGGGGCGACGAACTACGGCTACACCTTC. Translating gives CASSPGQGATNYGYTF.

This rearrangement joins TRBV29-1 to TRBJ2-2; TRBD1 aligns across 7 bases. Germline V gene sequence: CDR1 SQVTM, CDR2 ANQGSEA. Trimming at V came to 8 bases and at J to 4 bases, leaving 7 bases not matched to a gene. This CDR3 is built from 13 residues. CDR3 bases: TGCAGCTTTACCACAGGGGTCACCGGGGAGCTGTTTTTT. Protein product: CSFTTGVTGELFF.

V and J are TRBV19 and TRBJ2-2, with D possibly matching TRBD1 (6 bases). The CDR3 is made up of 13 amino acids. Germline CDR1 LNHDA, CDR2 SQIVND (reference sequence). The germline V and J ends were trimmed by 3 bases and 7 bases, with 9 bases remaining between them. CDR3 DNA: TGTGCCAGTAGTATGGGGACAAGCGGGGAGCTGTTTTTT. It specifies CASSMGTSGELFF. Full variable domain (outside the CDR3, taken from reference TRBV19 and TRBJ2-2): DGGITQSPKYLFRKEGQNVTLSCEQNLNHDAMYWYRQDPGQGLRLIYYSQIVNDFQKGDIAEGYSVSREKKESFPLTVTSAQKNPTAFYLCASSMGTSGELFFGEGSRLTVL.

The CDR3 reads CASSLLQDDIQYF. The CDR3 nucleotides are TGTGCCAGCAGTTTATTGCAGGATGACATTCAGTACTTC. J is TRBJ2-4 and V is TRBV27; D is uncertain. Deletions cut 1 base from V and 8 bases from J, with 9 bases between. This CDR3 is 13 amino acids long. Germline assignment: CDR1 MNHEY and CDR2 SMNVEV (reference sequence).